This is a list of T cell receptor beta chains from one sample in a study of early T cells in non-severe SARS-CoV-2 infection. TCRdb re-called the 5' RACE reads through MiXCR, storing one row per CDR3 protein. Seen here are about 39,000 distinct CDR3 sequences, around 6% observed once, and the top ten hold approximately 4%. Material: whole blood, obtained at baseline. These receptors were taken from an adult who was a healthcare worker with PCR-confirmed SARS-CoV-2 infection or an uninfected control (not recorded which). CDR3s include the opening cysteine and the closing phenylalanine or tryptophan. A D gene is named only where the DNA matches it firmly. The size of a clone is reported for some rows only, either as once, few or many, or as a class for expanded clones.

>TRBV7-2|NA|many|TRBJ2-5
CASSLHRSGTQYF
TGTGCCAGCAGCCTCCACCGCTCTGGGACCCAGTACTTC
>TRBV27|NA|many|TRBJ2-7
CASSWRAESYEQYF
TGTGCCAGCAGTTGGAGGGCCGAGTCCTACGAGCAGTACTTC
>TRBV6-6|TRBD1|many|TRBJ1-1
CASSTTGEGAAFF
TGTGCCAGCAGTACAACAGGGGAAGGCGCGGCTTTCTTT
>TRBV12-3/TRBV12-4|NA|many|TRBJ2-2
CASSPRPGSTGELFF
TGTGCCAGCAGTCCACGTCCAGGAAGCACCGGGGAGCTGTTTTTT
>TRBV28|NA|many|TRBJ2-7
CAVPGTSTYEQYF
TGTGCAGTACCGGGGACATCCACCTACGAGCAGTACTTC
>TRBV5-4|TRBD2|many|TRBJ2-1
CASSLMASGSGEQFF
TGTGCCAGCAGCTTGATGGCTAGCGGGTCGGGAGAGCAGTTCTTC
>TRBV4-1|TRBD1|few|TRBJ1-1
CASSQEQGAFTEAFF
TGCGCCAGCAGCCAAGAACAGGGGGCTTTTACTGAAGCTTTCTTT
>TRBV20-1|TRBD1|NA|TRBJ1-1
CSAQGVVNTEAFF
TGCAGTGCTCAGGGGGTCGTGAACACTGAAGCTTTCTTT
>TRBV4-2|NA|many|TRBJ1-6
CASSHTGTDDRGSPLHF
TGTGCCAGCAGCCACACCGGGACCGACGATCGAGGGTCACCCCTCCACTTT
>TRBV5-4|NA|many|TRBJ2-5
CASSWGPPGETQYF
TGTGCCAGCAGCTGGGGACCCCCGGGAGAGACCCAGTACTTC